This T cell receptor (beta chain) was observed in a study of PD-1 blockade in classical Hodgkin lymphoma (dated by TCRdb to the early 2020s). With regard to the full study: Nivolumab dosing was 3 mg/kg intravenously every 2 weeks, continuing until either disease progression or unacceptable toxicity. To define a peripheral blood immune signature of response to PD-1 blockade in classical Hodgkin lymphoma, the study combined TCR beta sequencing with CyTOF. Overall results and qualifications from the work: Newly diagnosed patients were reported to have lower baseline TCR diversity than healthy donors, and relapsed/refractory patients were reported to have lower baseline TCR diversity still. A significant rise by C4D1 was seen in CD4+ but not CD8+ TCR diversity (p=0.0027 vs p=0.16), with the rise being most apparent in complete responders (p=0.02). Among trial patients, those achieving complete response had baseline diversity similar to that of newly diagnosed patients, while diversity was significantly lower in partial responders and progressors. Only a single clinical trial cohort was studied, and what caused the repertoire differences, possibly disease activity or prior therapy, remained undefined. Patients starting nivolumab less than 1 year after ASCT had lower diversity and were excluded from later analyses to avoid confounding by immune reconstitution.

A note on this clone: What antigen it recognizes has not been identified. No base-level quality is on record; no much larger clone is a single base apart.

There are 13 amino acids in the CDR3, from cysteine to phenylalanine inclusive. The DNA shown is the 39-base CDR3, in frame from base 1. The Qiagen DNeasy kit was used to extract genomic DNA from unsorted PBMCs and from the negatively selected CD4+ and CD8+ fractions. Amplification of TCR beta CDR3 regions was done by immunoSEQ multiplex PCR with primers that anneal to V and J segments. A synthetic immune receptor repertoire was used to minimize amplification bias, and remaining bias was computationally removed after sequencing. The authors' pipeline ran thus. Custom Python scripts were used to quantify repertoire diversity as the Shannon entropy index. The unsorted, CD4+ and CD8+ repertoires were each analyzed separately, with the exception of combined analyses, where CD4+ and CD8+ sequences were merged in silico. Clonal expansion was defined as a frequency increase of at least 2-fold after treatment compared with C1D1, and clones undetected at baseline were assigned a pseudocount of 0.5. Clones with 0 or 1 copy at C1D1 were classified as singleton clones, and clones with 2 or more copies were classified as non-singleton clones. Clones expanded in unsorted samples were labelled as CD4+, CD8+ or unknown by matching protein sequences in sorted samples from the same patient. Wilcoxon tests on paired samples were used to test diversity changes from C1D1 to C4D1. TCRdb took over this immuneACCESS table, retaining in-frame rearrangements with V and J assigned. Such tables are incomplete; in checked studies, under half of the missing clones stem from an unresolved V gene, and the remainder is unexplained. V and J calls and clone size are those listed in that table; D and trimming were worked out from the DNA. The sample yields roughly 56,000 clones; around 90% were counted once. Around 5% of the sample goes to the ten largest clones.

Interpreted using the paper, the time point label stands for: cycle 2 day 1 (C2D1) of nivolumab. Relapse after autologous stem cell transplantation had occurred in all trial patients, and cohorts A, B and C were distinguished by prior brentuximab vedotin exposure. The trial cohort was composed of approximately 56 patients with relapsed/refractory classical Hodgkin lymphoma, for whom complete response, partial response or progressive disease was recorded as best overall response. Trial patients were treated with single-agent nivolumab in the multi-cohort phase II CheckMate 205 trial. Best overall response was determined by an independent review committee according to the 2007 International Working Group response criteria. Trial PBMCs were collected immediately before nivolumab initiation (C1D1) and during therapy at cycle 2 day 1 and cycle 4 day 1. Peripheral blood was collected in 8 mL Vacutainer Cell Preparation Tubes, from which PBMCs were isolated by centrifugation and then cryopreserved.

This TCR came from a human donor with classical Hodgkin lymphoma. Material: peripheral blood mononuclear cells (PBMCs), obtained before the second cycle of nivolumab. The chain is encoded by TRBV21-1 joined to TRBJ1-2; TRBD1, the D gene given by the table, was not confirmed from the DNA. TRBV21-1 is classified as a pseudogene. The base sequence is TGTGCCAGCAGCAAAGGGACAGTCGAATGCTACACCTTC. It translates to CASSKGTVECYTF.